This section outlines one T cell receptor beta chain sequence together with its context. This record comes from a study of blood T cell repertoires in COVID-19. Repertoires were generated with immunoSEQ multiplex PCR, while TCRdb's copy carries only in-frame clones and drops some. The data contain under 85,000 clones, 86% of them singletons. The sample consisted of peripheral blood. The clonotype was recovered from an elderly man in a cohort sampled during active COVID-19.

Here the CDR3 reads CASNSDSSYNEQFF. DNA for the CDR3: TGTGCCAGCAATTCGGACAGTTCCTACAATGAGCAGTTCTTC. The V call is TRBV28, the J call TRBJ2-1; tentative D call: TRBD1 (6 bases). V gave up 7 bases and J gave up 1 base, with 11 bases separating them. Germline CDR1 MDHEN, CDR2 SYDVKM. This CDR3 has 14 amino acids.